The clone carrying this TCR beta chain was seen more than once but under ten times. Its specificity is unknown. The sample comes from a study of beta chain features in type 1 diabetes. About the study: Age, gender, cell numbers and subset yield matched between patients and controls. All samples together contributed 100 million to 120 million sorted cells for examination. Study findings and constraints: In all four CD4+ subsets, TCRB CDR3 length was significantly, moderately reduced in type 1 diabetes.

Via CD45RO/CCR7/CD25/CD127/CD95/CD27, cells of the CD4+ naive, central memory, regulatory and stem cell-like memory subsets were sorted. In all sorted populations, purity surpassed 95%. The investigators reverse transcribed all of the isolated RNA, so they sequenced expressed TCRB transcripts. Profiling relied on immunoSEQ multiplex PCR, and the TCRdb table lists in-frame clones only, not all of them. The data contain around 240,000 clones, 16% of them singletons. This sequence originates from a man between 25 and 39 years old with type 1 diabetes. Sequencing was done on a sample of naive CD4+ T cells from blood.

CDR3 sequence reads: CASSYDRAQETQYF. CDR3 coding DNA: TGCGCCAGCAGCTACGACAGGGCACAAGAGACCCAGTACTTC. This chain connects TRBV5-1 to TRBJ2-5, with 7 positions matching TRBD1. V trimming: 3 bases; J trimming: 2 bases; junction bases outside the gene matches: 4. The CDR3 contains 14 residues. CDR1 SGHRS and CDR2 YFSETQ come from the germline V gene.